Sequencing of this TCR beta chain was carried out in a study of CD8 T cells in ankylosing spondylitis. As regards this clonotype: This may arise from a read error, as a much more abundant clone is one base away.

There are 12 residues in the CDR3. TCRdb re-called the 5' RACE reads with MiXCR, one entry per CDR3 protein. The data contain around 150,000 distinct CDR3 sequences, approximately 10% of them singletons. The TCR was taken from a female donor with ankylosing spondylitis or in good health (not recorded which). Sequences were obtained from blood, either unsorted or a sorted T cell fraction (not recorded which). The rearrangement links TRBV12-3 or TRBV12-4 to TRBJ1-2, with TRBD1 as a possible D gene (5 bases). CDR3 bases: TGTGCCAGCAGTTTCGGGGGATATGGCTACGCCTTC. Its translation: CASSFGGYGYAF.